This T cell receptor (beta chain) was captured in a study of T-cell memory formation after mild COVID-19. This clonotype came up a few times. The antigen remains undetermined. Points from the study as a whole: Most CD4+ clones that shrank were in CM and EM, while CD8+ ones turned up in EMRA.

With 1 base removed from V and 7 bases from J, the gap between germline ends came to 11 bases. CDR3 length: 13 amino acids. Germline CDR1 is LGHNA and CDR2 is YSLEER. TCRdb analysed the 5' RACE reads with MiXCR anew, one entry per CDR3 protein. This table has 580,000 or so distinct CDR3 sequences, around 16% appearing once. The chain recombines TRBV4-3 with TRBJ2-7; the D gene is possibly TRBD1 (5 bases). The sample was PBMCs or a T cell subset sorted from them (not recorded which). The sequence was obtained from an adult woman who had mild COVID-19 (a few samples of this study predate the infection). Cell type and time point are not known. The CDR3 bases are TGCGCCAGCAGCCAAGGACAGCTGGCGGAGCAGTACTTC. Its protein is CASSQGQLAEQYF.